The 29 T cell receptor beta chains given below trace back to one sample, sequenced in a study of blood T cell repertoires in COVID-19 (dated by TCRdb to 2020 to 2021). To prepare the library, the immunoSEQ multiplex PCR assay was applied. TCRdb provides this immuneACCESS table in a form limited to in-frame rearrangements. Some clones are lacking; in checked studies, under half of them reflect an unresolved V gene, and why the rest are absent is not known. Counted in this sample were roughly 250,000 clones; roughly 82% of them appeared once. In total, the top ten clones hold 4.5% to 6% of the sample. The specimen sequenced was peripheral blood. The receptors derive from a woman aged 80 or over with active or convalescent COVID-19.

The chain couples TRBV7-8 to TRBJ2-1; D gene uncertain. The germline V gene encodes CDR1 SGHVS and CDR2 FQNEAQ. Trimming took 2 bases from V and 4 from J, leaving 12 bases between them. The CDR3 has 15 residues. The DNA for the CDR3 is TGTGCCAGCAGCTTACTCCTGGCTAGTTACAATGAGCAGTTCTTC. It is translated as CASSLLLASYNEQFF.

The V gene is TRBV7-6, the J gene TRBJ2-7, with a tentative D call TRBD2 (6 bases). This CDR3 contains 15 residues. Trimming pared 5 bases from V and 0 bases from J, leaving 14 bases between. The germline V gene encodes CDR1 SGHVS and CDR2 FNYEAQ. The CDR3 sequence: CASSRQGGDSYEQYF. CDR3 nucleotides: TGTGCCAGCAGCCGCCAGGGAGGCGACTCCTACGAGCAGTACTTC.

The V gene is TRBV7-2, the J gene TRBJ2-6, with 7 bases lining up with TRBD2. CDR1 SGHTA and CDR2 FQGNSA come from the germline V gene. V shed 2 bases, J shed 0 bases, and the junction held 1 base outside the gene matches. This CDR3 contains 16 residues. The CDR3 nucleotides are TGTGCCAGCAGCTTATGGGGGGGCTCTGGGGCCAACGTCCTGACTTTC. The encoded protein is CASSLWGGSGANVLTF.

The J gene is TRBJ1-2, the V gene TRBV18, with TRBD1 identical over 10 bases. The V and J ends lost 6 bases and 3 bases, in that order; junction bases with no gene match: 10. The CDR3 has 16 residues. Germline V CDR1 and CDR2: KGHSH, LQKENI. CDR3 nucleotide sequence: TGTGCCAGCTCCGAAACGACAGGGGGCGCGGACTATGGCTACACCTTC. Its protein is CASSETTGGADYGYTF.

J is TRBJ2-6 and V is TRBV5-4, with no clear D. Germline CDR1 reads SGHNT; CDR2 reads YYREEE (reference sequence). Deletions cut 2 bases from V and 1 base from J, with 10 bases between. The CDR3 contains 16 residues. The CDR3: CASSFFKTSGANVLTF. The CDR3 coding sequence is TGTGCCAGCAGCTTTTTTAAGACTTCTGGGGCCAACGTCCTGACTTTC.

This chain connects TRBV3-1 (or the pseudogene TRBV3-2) to TRBJ1-2, with 8 nucleotides matching TRBD1. The CDR3 spans 18 residues. In germline, CDR1 is LGHDT, CDR2 YNNKEL (reference sequence). V was pared by 1 base and J by 4 bases, with 14 bases of the junction left unmatched. As DNA, the CDR3 is TGTGCCAGCAGCCAAGTCGGACAGGGACCTGTCGGGATCTATGGCTACACCTTC. Translation: CASSQVGQGPVGIYGYTF.

Here the CDR3 reads CASRLGTANNEKLFF. As DNA, the CDR3 is TGTGCCAGCAGACTGGGGACAGCTAATAATGAAAAACTGTTTTTT. The genes are TRBV7-8 and TRBJ1-4; 7 bases match TRBD1. CDR1 and CDR2 from the germline V gene are SGHVS and FQNEAQ. Trimming at V came to 6 bases and at J to 4 bases, leaving 8 bases not matched to a gene. CDR3 length: 15 amino acids.

The chain recombines TRBV7-9 with TRBJ2-6, with D tentatively TRBD2 (5 bases). This CDR3 is built from 17 residues. V was clipped by 7 bases and J by 1 base, with 17 bases between them. In germline, CDR1 is SEHNR, CDR2 FQNEAQ (reference sequence). The CDR3 protein is CASNIRLGISGANVLTF. The CDR3 DNA follows: TGTGCCAGCAACATACGCCTCGGGATTTCTGGGGCCAACGTCCTGACTTTC.

This chain connects TRBV10-1 to TRBJ2-3, with TRBD1 matching 8 bases. This CDR3 region has 14 residues. V gave up 6 bases and J gave up 2 bases; unmatched junction bases: 4. Germline V gene data show CDR1 as WNHNN and CDR2 as SYGVQD (reference sequence). CDR3 loop: CASSAGGHTDTQYF. The CDR3 DNA reads TGCGCCAGCAGCGCAGGGGGCCACACAGATACGCAGTATTTT.

V is TRBV15 and J is TRBJ1-1, with TRBD1 identical over 7 bases. Trimming cost V 5 bases and J 2 bases; bases outside gene matches: 8. The CDR3 spans 15 residues. From germline, CDR1 is LNHNV and CDR2 YYDKDF (reference sequence). CDR3 DNA sequence: TGTGCCACCAGCCCTGCCGGGACAGCTAACACTGAAGCTTTCTTT. Protein sequence: CATSPAGTANTEAFF.

The V call is TRBV5-1, the J call TRBJ2-6, with TRBD1 matching over 9 bases. J lost 2 bases, V lost 5 bases, and 5 bases had no gene match. Germline CDR1 is SGHRS and CDR2 is YFSETQ. CDR3 length: 16 residues. The CDR3 sequence: CASSPGTGTGANVLTF. CDR3 bases: TGCGCCAGCAGTCCCGGGACAGGGACTGGGGCCAACGTCCTGACTTTC.

V and J are TRBV28 and TRBJ1-3; perhaps TRBD1 as D (5 bases). CDR1 and CDR2 from the germline V gene are MDHEN and SYDVKM. CDR3 length: 14 residues. V lost 5 bases, J lost 0 bases, and 8 bases lay in between. CDR3 loop: CASSRQLSGNTIYF. In DNA form, the CDR3 reads TGTGCCAGCAGTAGACAGCTCTCTGGAAACACCATATATTTT.

There are a few counts of this clone. The CDR3 loop reads CASSRLGGRKVDEKLFF. The CDR3 bases are TGTGCCAGCAGCCGACTCGGGGGGCGGAAAGTCGATGAAAAACTGTTTTTT. The V gene is TRBV4-2, the J gene TRBJ1-4, with a tentative D call TRBD1 (6 bases). CDR3 length equals 17 residues. Per germline, CDR1 LGHNA and CDR2 YNFKEQ. V was cut by 4 bases and J by 6 bases, with 21 bases left in between.

The chain has TRBV7-2 and TRBJ1-1; TRBD1 matches at 7 bases. The CDR3 length is 14 residues. V shed 6 bases, J shed 4 bases, and the junction held 8 bases outside the gene matches. Germline V gene lookup returns CDR1 SGHTA and CDR2 FQGNSA. The CDR3 nucleotides read TGTGCCAGCAGTCCGATGACAGGGAGCACTGAAGCTTTCTTT. This encodes CASSPMTGSTEAFF. Full variable domain (remainder filled in from reference TRBV7-2 and TRBJ1-1): GAGVSQSPSNKVTEKGKDVELRCDPISGHTALYWYRQSLGQGLEFLIYFQGNSAPDKSGLPSDRFSAERTGGSVSTLTIQRTQQEDSAVYLCASSPMTGSTEAFFGQGTRLTVV.

V gene TRBV7-9 combines with J gene TRBJ1-1; the match to TRBD1 covers 7 bases. Germline values: CDR1 SEHNR, CDR2 FQNEAQ (reference sequence). The CDR3 is 15 residues long. V was pared by 4 bases and J by 4 bases, with 9 bases of the junction left unmatched. The CDR3 nucleotides read TGTGCCAGCAGCTATAGACAGGGATTCGGCACTGAAGCTTTCTTT. Its translation is CASSYRQGFGTEAFF.

This sequence joins TRBV28 and TRBJ2-5; D may be TRBD1 (5 bases). In germline, CDR1 is MDHEN, CDR2 SYDVKM. V shed 3 bases and J shed 1 base, with 12 bases lying between them. There are 15 residues in the CDR3. The DNA for the CDR3 is TGTGCCAGCAGTTTTCGACAGAACACCCAAGAGACCCAGTACTTC. Translated, it gives CASSFRQNTQETQYF.

The chain is built from TRBV30 and TRBJ1-6; D is perhaps TRBD1 (5 bases). The V end was cut by 3 bases, the J end by 7 bases, with 7 bases between. CDR3 length: 12 residues. The germline V gene encodes CDR1 GTSNPN and CDR2 SVGIG (reference sequence). Written as DNA, the CDR3 is TGTGCCTGGAGGGCAGGGAATTCACCCCTCCACTTT. Its translation is CAWRAGNSPLHF.

This chain connects TRBV5-4 to TRBJ1-1, with D maybe TRBD1 (6 bases). This CDR3 comprises 15 residues. V was trimmed by 7 bases and J by 4 bases, leaving 20 bases between them. Germline lookup yields CDR1 SGHNT and CDR2 YYREEE (reference sequence). The CDR3, as DNA: TGTGCCAGCGGATTGCGCGGTCTAGGGGGCACTGAAGCTTTCTTT. Amino acids: CASGLRGLGGTEAFF.

The chain employs TRBV10-2 and TRBJ1-1; 7 nucleotides align to TRBD1. CDR3 length: 14 amino acids. CDR1 WSHSY and CDR2 SAAADI come from the germline V gene. Losses at the gene ends were 7 bases for V and 0 bases for J; bases not matched to a gene: 5. CDR3: CASIQTGMNTEAFF. The CDR3 DNA follows: TGCGCCAGCATTCAGACAGGGATGAACACTGAAGCTTTCTTT.

The chain employs TRBV5-1 and TRBJ1-1; 7 positions agree with TRBD1. The CDR3 runs 13 residues. Germline lookup yields CDR1 SGHRS and CDR2 YFSETQ. J gave up 8 bases and V 2 bases, and 6 bases lay outside the gene matches. CDR3 coding DNA: TGCGCCAGCAGCTTTAGTGGACAGGTGGAAGCTTTCTTT. It translates to CASSFSGQVEAFF.

The chain carries TRBV29-1 and TRBJ1-5; D remains ambiguous. Trimming left V 5 bases short and J 2 bases short, with 7 bases between. Germline assignment: CDR1 SQVTM and CDR2 ANQGSEA. This CDR3 region has 12 residues. The CDR3 sequence is CSVRSGNQPQHF. CDR3 in DNA: TGCAGCGTTCGCAGCGGCAATCAGCCCCAGCATTTT.

The J gene is TRBJ1-1, the V gene TRBV6-7; D remains unclear. TRBV6-7 is filed as an ORF, its function uncertain. CDR3 length: 13 amino acids. Trimming pared 8 bases from V and 1 base from J, leaving 11 bases between. The CDR3: CASPSSENTEAFF. DNA for the CDR3: TGTGCCAGCCCCTCATCAGAGAACACTGAAGCTTTCTTT.

This clone has just one count. V and J are TRBV27 and TRBJ2-2; a weak D match, TRBD1 (7 bases). There are 17 residues in the CDR3. V gave up 6 bases and J gave up 9 bases, with 26 bases separating them. The germline V gene has CDR1 MNHEY and CDR2 SMNVEV (reference sequence). The CDR3 region is CASSPIGGGEILRELFF. The CDR3 nucleotides read TGTGCCAGCAGCCCTATCGGAGGGGGCGAGATTCTTCGGGAGCTGTTTTTT.

The chain is built from TRBV12-3 or TRBV12-4 and TRBJ1-1; D remains ambiguous. The length of the CDR3 is 13 residues. The V end lost 2 bases, the J end lost 1 base, and 5 bases lay between the germline ends. The CDR3 DNA is TGTGCCAGCAGTTTACGAGGGAACACTGAAGCTTTCTTT. It is translated as CASSLRGNTEAFF.

CDR3 residues: CASSFQGRAEKLFF. The CDR3 region has the DNA TGTGCCAGCAGTTTCCAGGGTAGGGCGGAAAAACTGTTTTTT. The chain links TRBV28 to TRBJ1-4; D is perhaps TRBD1 (5 bases). Trimming removed 3 bases at V and 8 bases at J, with 13 bases between. The CDR3 extends over 14 amino acids. Germline CDR1 reads MDHEN; CDR2 reads SYDVKM.

The V gene is TRBV18, the J gene TRBJ1-3, with D unresolved. V shed 0 bases and J shed 4 bases, with 13 bases lying between them. Germline V gives CDR1 KGHSH, CDR2 LQKENI. The CDR3 extends over 16 amino acids. The CDR3 DNA follows: TGTGCCAGCTCACCACCCTCTCCGGGGTTAGGAAACACCATATATTTT. Amino acid sequence: CASSPPSPGLGNTIYF.

J is TRBJ1-2 and V is TRBV28, with 7 bases that match TRBD1. V shed 7 bases, J shed 8 bases, and the junction held 10 bases outside the gene matches. The CDR3 length is 13 residues. The germline V gene has CDR1 MDHEN and CDR2 SYDVKM. The CDR3, as DNA: TGTGCCAGCACGATACTACAGGGGTCGGGCTACACCTTC. Residues: CASTILQGSGYTF.

This rearrangement joins TRBV5-4 to TRBJ1-1, with D possibly being TRBD1 (6 bases). Trimming left V 5 bases short and J 5 bases short, with 19 bases between. Germline V gives CDR1 SGHNT, CDR2 YYREEE (reference sequence). This CDR3 contains 15 residues. CDR3 bases: TGTGCCAGCAGTCATAGGACAGCCCCGTGGACTGAAGCTTTCTTT. It is translated as CASSHRTAPWTEAFF. Full variable domain (outside the CDR3, taken from reference TRBV5-4 and TRBJ1-1): ETGVTQSPTHLIKTRGQQVTLRCSSQSGHNTVSWYQQALGQGPQFIFQYYREEENGRGNFPPRFSGLQFPNYSSELNVNALELDDSALYLCASSHRTAPWTEAFFGQGTRLTVV.

The V gene is TRBV5-4, the J gene TRBJ1-1, with 9 bases identical to TRBD1. The CDR3 is 14 amino acids. Germline V gene sequence: CDR1 SGHNT, CDR2 YYREEE (reference sequence). Trimming took 4 bases from V and 3 from J; bases not matched to a gene: 4. CDR3 nucleotides: TGTGCCAGCAGCCCCCGACAGGGGGACACTGAAGCTTTCTTT. It encodes CASSPRQGDTEAFF.